This T cell receptor (beta chain) was sequenced for a study of tumor-infiltrating lymphocytes in primary liver carcinoma. On the study more broadly: The neoplasms were of stage T1-T3 N0M0, with dimensions of 4.2 to 10 cm across.

The sample holds many counts of this clonotype. No antigen is known for it. Whole-study findings and limits: Blood's top-250-clone fraction was significantly lower than that of tumors (p = 0.039).

TCR beta cDNA was prepared out of roughly 0.5 ug total RNA by means of a constant-region primer. For TCR beta, libraries were produced by three nested multiplex PCR rounds using slightly modified ARM-PCR. In the first two PCR rounds, TRBV1-TRBV30 forward primers were paired with a C-beta reverse primer, and each round lasted about 9 cycles. One entry per CDR3 protein results from TCRdb running MiXCR on the multiplex PCR reads. Found here are 90,000 to 100,000 distinct CDR3 sequences, about three quarters of them singletons; the top ten hold just over 9.5%. Unsorted bulk tissue, about 20-32 mg of it, served as the source for co-extraction of RNA and DNA. V was trimmed by 0 bases and J by 0 bases, leaving 12 bases between them. From germline, CDR1 is SGHRS and CDR2 YFSETQ. This CDR3 has 16 amino acids.

This rearrangement joins TRBV5-1 to TRBJ1-1, with a weak D call TRBD1 (5 bases). This clonotype was obtained from a woman aged 55 to 70 with primary liver carcinoma and hepatitis B virus infection. Sequenced sample: liver tumor tissue from sampling region 5. Described subset: tumor region T5, tumor centre. In nucleotides, the CDR3 is TGCGCCAGCAGCTTGGGGGCCCCGGGGGTGAACACTGAAGCTTTCTTT. It yields the protein CASSLGAPGVNTEAFF.